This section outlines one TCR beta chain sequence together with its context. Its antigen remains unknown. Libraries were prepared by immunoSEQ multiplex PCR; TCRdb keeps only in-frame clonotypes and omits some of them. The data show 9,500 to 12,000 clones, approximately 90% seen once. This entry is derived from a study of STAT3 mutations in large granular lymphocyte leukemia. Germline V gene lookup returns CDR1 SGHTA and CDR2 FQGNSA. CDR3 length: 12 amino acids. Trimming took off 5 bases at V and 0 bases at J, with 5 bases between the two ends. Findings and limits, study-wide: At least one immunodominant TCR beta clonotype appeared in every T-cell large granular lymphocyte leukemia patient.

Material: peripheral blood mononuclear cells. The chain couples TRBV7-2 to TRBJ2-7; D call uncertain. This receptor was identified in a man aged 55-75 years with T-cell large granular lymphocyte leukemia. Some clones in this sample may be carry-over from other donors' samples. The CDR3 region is CASSMSSYEQYF. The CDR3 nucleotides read TGTGCCAGCAGCATGAGCTCCTACGAGCAGTACTTC.